This TCR beta chain was sequenced in a study of molecular identifiers for immune sequencing clone quantification. Study-wide results and limits: Clone sizes could be underestimated for highly expanded clones when identical TCR molecules share a barcode.

The V end lost 4 bases, the J end lost 0 bases, and 10 bases lay between the germline ends. The CDR3 runs to 14 residues. Germline lookup yields CDR1 SGHRS and CDR2 YFSETQ. TCRdb reanalysed the PCR reads using MiXCR and keeps one entry per CDR3 protein. The table has about 320,000 distinct CDR3 sequences, around 21% seen once. Comment on this clonotype: What it recognizes is unknown.

This receptor was identified in a human donor in good health. Some libraries in this study had Jurkat cell RNA spiked in. Sequenced input: naive CD8+ T cells from blood, with Jurkat cell RNA spiked in. Sample subset: FACS-sorted CD8+CD4-CCR7+CD45RA+ naive T cells. The V gene is TRBV5-1, the J gene TRBJ1-1; TRBD1 is a possible D gene (5 bases). In DNA, the CDR3 is TGCGCCAGCAGCCTGGACATCTTGAACACTGAAGCTTTCTTT. Residues: CASSLDILNTEAFF.